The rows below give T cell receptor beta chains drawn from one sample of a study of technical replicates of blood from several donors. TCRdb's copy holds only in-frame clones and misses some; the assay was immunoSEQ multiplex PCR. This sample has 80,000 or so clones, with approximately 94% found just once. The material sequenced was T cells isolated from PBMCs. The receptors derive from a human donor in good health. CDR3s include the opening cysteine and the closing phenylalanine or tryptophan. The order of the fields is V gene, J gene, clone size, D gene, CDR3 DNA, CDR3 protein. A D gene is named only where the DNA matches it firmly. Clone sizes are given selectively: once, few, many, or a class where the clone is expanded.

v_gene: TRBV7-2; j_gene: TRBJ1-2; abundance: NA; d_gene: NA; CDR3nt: TGTGCCAGCGGAGATGGCTACACCTTC; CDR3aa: CASGDGYTF
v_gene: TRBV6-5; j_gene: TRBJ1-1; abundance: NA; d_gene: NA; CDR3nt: TGTGCCAGCAAGAGGGCCTCTGAAGCTTTCTTT; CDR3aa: CASKRASEAFF
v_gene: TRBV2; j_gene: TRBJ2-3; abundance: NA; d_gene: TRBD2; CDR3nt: TGTGCCAGCAGTGTGCGGGGGAGCACAGATACGCAGTATTTT; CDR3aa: CASSVRGSTDTQYF
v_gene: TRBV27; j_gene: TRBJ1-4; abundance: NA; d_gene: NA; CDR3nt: TGTGCCAGCAGTCTTCAGGGTGGCGAAAAACTGTTTTTT; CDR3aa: CASSLQGGEKLFF
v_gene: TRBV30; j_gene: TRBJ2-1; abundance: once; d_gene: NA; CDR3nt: TGTGCCTGGAGTGTACTAAGCGGGTTTTACAATGAGCAGTTCTTC; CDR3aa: CAWSVLSGFYNEQFF
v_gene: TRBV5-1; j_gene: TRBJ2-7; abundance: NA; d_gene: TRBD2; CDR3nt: TGCGCCAGCAGCCTAGGGACTAGCGGTACCTACGAGCAGTACTTC; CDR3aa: CASSLGTSGTYEQYF
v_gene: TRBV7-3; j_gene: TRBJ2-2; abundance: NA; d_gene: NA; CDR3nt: TGTGCCAGCAGCTTAAGGGCGTCCCTAAACACCGGGGAGCTGTTTTTT; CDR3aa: CASSLRASLNTGELFF
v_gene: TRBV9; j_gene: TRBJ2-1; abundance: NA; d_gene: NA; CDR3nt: TGTGCCAGCAGCGTATCGAGGGGGGGTTTAAATGAGCAGTTCTTC; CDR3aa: CASSVSRGGLNEQFF
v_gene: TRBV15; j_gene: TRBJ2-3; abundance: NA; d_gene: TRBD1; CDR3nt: TGTGCCACCAGCAGACAGGGGGCCACAGATACGCAGTATTTT; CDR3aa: CATSRQGATDTQYF
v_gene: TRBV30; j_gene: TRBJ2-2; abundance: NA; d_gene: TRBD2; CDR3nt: TGTGCCTGGATAGAAGGAGCGGGGTTCGGGGAGCTGTTTTTT; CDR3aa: CAWIEGAGFGELFF
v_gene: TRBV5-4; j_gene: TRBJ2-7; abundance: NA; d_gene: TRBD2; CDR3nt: TGTGCCAGCAGCCCGGGAGGACACGACGAGCAGTACTTC; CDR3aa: CASSPGGHDEQYF
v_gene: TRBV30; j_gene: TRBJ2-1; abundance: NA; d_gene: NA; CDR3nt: TGTGCCTGGAGGGCGGTCGGGGAGCAGTTCTTC; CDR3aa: CAWRAVGEQFF
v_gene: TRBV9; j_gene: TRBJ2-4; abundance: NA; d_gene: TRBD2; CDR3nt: TGTGCCAGCAGCGGTGGGACTAGCGGGAGCAAAAACATTCAGTACTTC; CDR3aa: CASSGGTSGSKNIQYF
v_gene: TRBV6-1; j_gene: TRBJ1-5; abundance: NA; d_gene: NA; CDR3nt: TGTGCCAGCAGCGCCGCGGGGGTGAATCAGCCCCAGCATTTT; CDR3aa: CASSAAGVNQPQHF
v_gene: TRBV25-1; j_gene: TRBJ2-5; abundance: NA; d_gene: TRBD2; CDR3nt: TGTGCCAGCAGTCGGGGGGGAGAGACCCAGTACTTC; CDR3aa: CASSRGGETQYF
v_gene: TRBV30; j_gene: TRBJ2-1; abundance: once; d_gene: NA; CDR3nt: TGTGCCTGGACTCCTGCCCCAGACAATGAGCAGTTCTTC; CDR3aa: CAWTPAPDNEQFF
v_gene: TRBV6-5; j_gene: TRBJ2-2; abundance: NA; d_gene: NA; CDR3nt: TGTGCCAGCAGTTACTTTCCAGGGCAGAACACCGGGGAGCTGTTTTTT; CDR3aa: CASSYFPGQNTGELFF
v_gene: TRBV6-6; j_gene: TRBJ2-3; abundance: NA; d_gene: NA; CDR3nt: TGTGCCAGCAGTTACTCGCACTCCACAGATACGCAGTATTTT; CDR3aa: CASSYSHSTDTQYF
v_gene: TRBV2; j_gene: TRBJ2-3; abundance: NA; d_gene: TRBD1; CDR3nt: TGTGCCAGCAGGAGGGGGGACAGGGACTTTAACACAGATACGCAGTATTTT; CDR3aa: CASRRGDRDFNTDTQYF
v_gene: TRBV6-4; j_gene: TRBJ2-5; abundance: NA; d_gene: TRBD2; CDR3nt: TGTGCCAGCAGTGACCCCCGGGCTAGCGGGAGGTTCGGCCAAGAGACCCAGTACTTC; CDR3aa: CASSDPRASGRFGQETQYF
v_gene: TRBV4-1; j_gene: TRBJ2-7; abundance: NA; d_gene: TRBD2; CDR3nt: TGCGCCAGCAGCCAAGAAGGGCCGACTAGCGCCTACGAGCAGTACTTC; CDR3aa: CASSQEGPTSAYEQYF
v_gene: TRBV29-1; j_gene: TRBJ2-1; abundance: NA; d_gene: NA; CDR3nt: TGCAGCGTTGAATTCACAGGACTACGCTCCTACAATGAGCAGTTCTTC; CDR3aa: CSVEFTGLRSYNEQFF
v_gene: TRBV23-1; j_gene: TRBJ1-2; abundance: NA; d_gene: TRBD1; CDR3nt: TGCGCCAGCAGTCAACAAGGGACAGGGGAGCTCCATGGCTACACCTTC; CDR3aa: CASSQQGTGELHGYTF
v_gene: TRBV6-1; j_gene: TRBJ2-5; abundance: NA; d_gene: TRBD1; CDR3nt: TGTGCCAGTACGAGGGGACAGGGGGAGACCCAGTACTTC; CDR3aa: CASTRGQGETQYF
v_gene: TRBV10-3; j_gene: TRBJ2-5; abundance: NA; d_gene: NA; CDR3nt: TGTGCCATCAGTGAGTCGGTAGCAGAGACCCAGTACTTC; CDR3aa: CAISESVAETQYF
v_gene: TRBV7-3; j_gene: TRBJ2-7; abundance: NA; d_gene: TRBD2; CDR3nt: TGTGCCAGCACCTATGGGGCGAGCGGGATGAACGAGCAGTACTTC; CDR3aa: CASTYGASGMNEQYF
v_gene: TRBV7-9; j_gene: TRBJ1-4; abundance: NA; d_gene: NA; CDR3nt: TGTGCCAGCAGCTTTTCTACAGGTGTTGAAAAACTGTTTTTT; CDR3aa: CASSFSTGVEKLFF
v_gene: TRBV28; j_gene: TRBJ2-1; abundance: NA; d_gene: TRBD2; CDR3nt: TGTGCCAGTGCGGGGGTGAGCTCCTACAATGAGCAGTTCTTC; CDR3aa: CASAGVSSYNEQFF
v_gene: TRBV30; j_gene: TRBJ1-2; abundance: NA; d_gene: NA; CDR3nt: TGTGCCTGGAAAGAGTCTGGCTATGGCTACACCTTC; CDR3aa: CAWKESGYGYTF
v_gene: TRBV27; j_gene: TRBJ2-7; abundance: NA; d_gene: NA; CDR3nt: TGTGCCAGCAGTCAGGACAGATACGAGCAGTACTTC; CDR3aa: CASSQDRYEQYF
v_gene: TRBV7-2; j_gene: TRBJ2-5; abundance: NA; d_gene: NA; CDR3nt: TGTGCCAGCAGCTTAGCCACACGGCGGGAGACCCAGTACTTC; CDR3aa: CASSLATRRETQYF
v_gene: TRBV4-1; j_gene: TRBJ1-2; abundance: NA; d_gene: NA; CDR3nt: TGCGCCAGCAGCCAAAACAGTTTACTTAACTATGGCTACACCTTC; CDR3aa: CASSQNSLLNYGYTF
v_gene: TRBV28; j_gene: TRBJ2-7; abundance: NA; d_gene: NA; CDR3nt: TGTGCCAGCAGTCCTCTCTATAGCTCCTACGAGCAGTACTTC; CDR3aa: CASSPLYSSYEQYF
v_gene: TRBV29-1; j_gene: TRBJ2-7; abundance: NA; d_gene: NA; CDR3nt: TGCAGCGTTGAGGGGGGAACGGGAGCTATGAACGAGCAGTACTTC; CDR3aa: CSVEGGTGAMNEQYF
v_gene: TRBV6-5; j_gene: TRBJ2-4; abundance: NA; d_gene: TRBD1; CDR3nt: TGTGCCAGCAGTACGACAGGGGGGGGAAACATTCAGTACTTC; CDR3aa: CASSTTGGGNIQYF
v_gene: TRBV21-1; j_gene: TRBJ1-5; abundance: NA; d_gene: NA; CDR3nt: TGTGCCAGCAGCGGGGACAACAAGCAGCCCCAGCATTTT; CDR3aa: CASSGDNKQPQHF
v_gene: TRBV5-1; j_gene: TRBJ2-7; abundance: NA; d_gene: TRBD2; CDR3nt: TGCGCCAGCAGCGCAACAGAGTCGCGGGGGGACGAGCAGTACTTC; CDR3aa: CASSATESRGDEQYF
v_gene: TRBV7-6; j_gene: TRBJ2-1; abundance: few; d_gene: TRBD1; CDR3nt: TGTGCCAGCAGCTTAGGACAGGGGTTTGAGCAGTTCTTC; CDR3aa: CASSLGQGFEQFF
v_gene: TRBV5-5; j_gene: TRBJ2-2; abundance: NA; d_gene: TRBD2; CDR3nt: TGTGCCAGCAGCTGGACTAGCGGGAACACCGGGGAGCTGTTTTTT; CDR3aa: CASSWTSGNTGELFF
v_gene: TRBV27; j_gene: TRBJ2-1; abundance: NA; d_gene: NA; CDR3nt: TGTGCCAGCAGTTTATCGTGGACAGATCCTTACAATGAGCAGTTCTTC; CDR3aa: CASSLSWTDPYNEQFF